This T cell receptor (beta chain) was captured in a study of T cell responses to AZD1222 COVID-19 vaccine (dated by TCRdb to about 2021). Concerning the study at large: AZD1222 recipients whose second dose came at about 4 weeks and those whose second dose came at about 12 weeks were combined into one group, since spike-specific TCR depth and breadth did not differ between the two schedules. TCR sequencing covered more than 230 trial participants: 207 given two doses of AZD1222 and around 26 given two doses of MenACWY control vaccine. Trial participants were enrolled into age subgroups of 18-55, 56-69 and 70-plus years, which contained 148, 28 and 57 TCR-sequenced participants, respectively. Study-wide findings and limitations: Participants were mostly white British and included more females than males, and it was suggested by the authors that clonal diversity may have been underestimated. No day 14 peak-response samples were available, so repertoires were characterized only after the peak T cell response. Spike-specific TCR breadth and depth rose significantly after two AZD1222 doses compared with day 0 and with MenACWY recipients. Conclusions about previously exposed vaccinees are limited because only a handful of AZD1222 recipients were SARS-CoV-2 seropositive at baseline. Nearly half of unique spike-specific TCRs reportedly recognized epitopes outside regions mutated in the B.1.351 and B.1.1.7 variants. The whole spike protein was spanned by vaccine-associated CD4 TCRs, and dominant responses were seen in regions 160-218 and 743-854. In the small 56-69-year group, the increase in depth fell short of significance, most likely because of low power.

The germline V gene specifies MNHEY as CDR1 and SVGAGI as CDR2. CDR3 length: 12 amino acids, cysteine to phenylalanine. Only the CDR3 DNA is retained, 36 bases long and in frame from the first base. The trim is 8 bases for V and 4 bases for J, with a gap of 8 bases between the germline ends. Taken with the paper, the label for time point translates to: baseline before first vaccination. The vaccinee samples were drawn from two UK trials, COV001 and COV002, one of which was a single-blind randomized controlled phase 2/3 trial testing AZD1222 (ChAdOx1 nCoV-19) in healthy adults. For TCRbeta chain sequencing, PBMC samples from trial participants were taken at day 0 and at day 28 after the second dose. The CDR3 regions of human TCRbeta chains were analyzed by immunosequencing. On the authors' methods: TCRs in the repertoires were compared against a reference library of SARS-CoV-2-specific TCRs that had been generated with the MIRA antigen-specificity platform. Breadth meant the fraction of unique TCRs that were SARS-CoV-2-associated, whereas depth meant the fraction of total T cells that were SARS-CoV-2-associated. Using the MIRA data, each spike-specific TCR was assigned both to the spike region to which the TCR was reactive and to a CD4 or CD8 class. Log10-transformed breadth and depth values were compared by one-way ANOVA with Sidak's multiple comparisons tests. TCRdb's version of the immuneACCESS table is confined to in-frame rearrangements and falls short of the full clone set. An unresolved V gene accounts for under half of the shortfall where checked; the remainder is of unknown origin. D and trimming come from the DNA, and the V and J calls and clone size come from that table. This sample is represented by about 150,000 clones; 90% to 95% of them were singletons. The top ten clonotypes cover under 1.5% of the sample.

For this clone: The clone's antigen remains unknown. Base qualities are not provided; no much larger clone lies one nucleotide away.

This sequence uses TRBV6-5 and TRBJ1-4; matching of 5 bases hints at TRBD1 as the D gene. The source was peripheral blood, collected on day 0 of AZD1222 vaccination. This TCR came from an adult in good health. The DNA sequence reads TGTGCCAGCGGGGCAAGTAATGAAAAACTGTTTTTT. Translated, it reads CASGASNEKLFF.